Shown below are 29 T cell receptor beta chains from a single sample sequenced in a study of tumor and adjacent non-tumor tissue in lung cancer. Three rounds of nested PCR, following a modified ARM-PCR protocol, produced the TCRbeta library. MiXCR, run by TCRdb on the multiplex PCR reads, gives a single entry per CDR3 protein. The sample includes over 110,000 distinct CDR3 sequences, about 71% of them seen just once. No cell sorting was done before RNA was extracted from the tissue. The sequenced sample consisted of lung tumor tissue. The receptors derive from a man in his 60s with small cell lung cancer.

This chain joins TRBV28 and TRBJ2-7, with D perhaps TRBD2 (5 bases). CDR3 size: 13 residues. Germline assignment: CDR1 MDHEN and CDR2 SYDVKM. V was shortened by 8 bases and J by 6 bases, with 17 bases between the two germline ends. CDR3: CASAGGAYVEQYF. The DNA of the CDR3 is TGTGCCAGCGCGGGCGGTGCTTACGTCGAGCAGTACTTC.

This clonotype was counted many times. The genes are TRBV20-1 and TRBJ2-3; tentatively, D is TRBD1 (6 bases). This CDR3 is 17 amino acids long. With 6 bases removed from V and 1 base from J, the gap between germline ends came to 23 bases. CDR1 DFQATT and CDR2 SNEGSKA come from the germline V gene (reference sequence). Here the CDR3 DNA reads TGCAGTGCGGAGATCTATCTTTTGGCAGGGGGCACAGATACGCAGTATTTT. Translation gives CSAEIYLLAGGTDTQYF.

The gene calls are TRBV6-1 and TRBJ2-7, with TRBD2 matching 7 bases. The CDR3 has 19 amino acids. CDR1 is MNHNS, CDR2 SASEGT, per germline. The J segment lost 1 base and the V segment lost 5 bases, leaving 20 bases of the junction unmatched. Here the CDR3 DNA reads TGTGCCAGCAGTAAAGGCCTCCTAGTGGGAGCGGGATTATCCTACGAGCAGTACGTC. It encodes CASSKGLLVGAGLSYEQYV.

This clonotype has ten or more counts. This chain joins TRBV4-1 and TRBJ1-3; D gene unclear. Germline loops: CDR1 MGHRA, CDR2 YSYEKL. This CDR3 is built from 16 residues. V was pared by 0 bases and J by 0 bases, with 9 bases between. The CDR3 DNA follows: TGCGCCAGCAGCCAAGATCGGACTAGCTCTGGAAACACCATATATTTT. Its translation is CASSQDRTSSGNTIYF.

In the case of this clonotype: A read error may produce the germline difference seen at one junction end. For the CDR3, the DNA is TGTGCCAGCAGCGCGGGCCCCAGTAGCGGGGGGGCAGATATGCAGTATTTT. This gives the protein CASSAGPSSGGADMQYF. V usage is TRBV9 and J usage is TRBJ2-3; 11 nucleotides match TRBD2. The length of the CDR3 is 17 residues. In germline, CDR1 is SGDLS, CDR2 YYNGEE.

This clonotype has at least ten counts. The rearrangement uses TRBV6-5 and TRBJ1-3, with D tentatively TRBD1 (5 bases). Trimming took 7 bases from V and 0 from J, leaving 13 bases between them. Per the germline V gene, CDR1 is MNHEY and CDR2 is SVGAGI. The CDR3 contains 15 residues. The CDR3 region is CASTSTGPSGNTIYF. Here the CDR3 DNA reads TGTGCCAGCACCAGCACGGGACCCTCTGGAAACACCATATATTTT.

This clonotype has ten or more counts. The chain joins TRBV20-1 to TRBJ1-5, with 9 nucleotides matching TRBD1. The CDR3 runs 14 residues. With 5 bases clipped from V and 0 bases from J, the junction kept 2 bases outside the gene matches. The germline CDR1 and CDR2 sequences are DFQATT and SNEGSKA (reference sequence). CDR3 sequence reads: CSAPDRGSNQPQHF. CDR3 sequence (DNA): TGCAGTGCTCCGGACAGGGGTAGCAATCAGCCCCAGCATTTT.

Details on this clonotype: The junction does not match germline at one end; this may be a read error. The chain uses TRBV6-5 and TRBJ2-4; D gene ambiguous. CDR3 length equals 13 residues. Germline lookup yields CDR1 MNHEY and CDR2 SVGAGI. The CDR3: CGSSYSPRVIQYF. Written as DNA, the CDR3 is TGTGGCAGCAGTTACTCTCCAAGGGTTATTCAGTACTTC.

This clonotype was detected many times. The rearrangement uses TRBV20-1 and TRBJ1-2; no reliable D call. The CDR3 runs 13 residues. Germline CDR1 is DFQATT and CDR2 is SNEGSKA (reference sequence). Trimming shortened V by 0 bases and J by 4 bases, and 9 bases separated the two germline ends. The CDR3 sequence is CSARDPGTYGYTF. The CDR3 DNA follows: TGCAGTGCTAGAGATCCAGGCACCTATGGCTACACCTTC.

As for this clonotype: The junction does not match germline at one end; this may be a read error. V gene TRBV11-3 combines with J gene TRBJ2-1; 8 positions agree with TRBD2. The CDR3 is 15 amino acids. Germline CDR1 SGHNT, CDR2 YENEEA. In DNA, the CDR3 is TGTGCCAGCAGCTTAGGACTAGCGATATACAATGGGCAGTCTTTC. Encoded protein: CASSLGLAIYNGQSF.

This rearrangement joins TRBV12-3 or TRBV12-4 to TRBJ2-3; D unresolved. V shed 8 bases and J shed 1 base, with 16 bases lying between them. CDR3 size: 15 residues. The CDR3 DNA is TGTGCCAGCCTTATTTCGGGCATTCGCACAGATACGCAGTATTTT. Amino acids: CASLISGIRTDTQYF.

Comments on this clonotype: The junction departs from the called germline gene at one end, perhaps through a read error. The V and J genes are TRBV20-1 and TRBJ2-2; D is possibly TRBD2 (6 bases). The CDR3 totals 14 residues. Per the germline V gene, CDR1 is DFQATT and CDR2 is SNEGSKA (reference sequence). The CDR3: CSALTGGNTGELLF. The CDR3 region has the DNA TGCAGTGCCCTAACTGGCGGGAATACCGGGGAGCTGTTATTT.

About this clonotype itself: A much larger clone differs by one base, so this may be a read error. The CDR3 ends on some other residue instead of the conserved phenylalanine or tryptophan, so this is likely a read error. The chain is built from TRBV11-2 and TRBJ2-5; no firm D call. The germline gives CDR1 SGHAT, CDR2 FQNNGV. Trimming removed 1 base at V and 4 bases at J, with 4 bases between. The CDR3 length is 12 residues. CDR3 coding DNA: TGTGCCAGCAGCTTAGCGGGAGAGACCCAGTACTGC. Amino acids: CASSLAGETQYC.

About this clonotype itself: A read error may explain this, as a much larger clone is one base away. The chain is built from TRBV11-2 and TRBJ2-1; D ambiguous. The CDR3 consists of 15 residues. Germline V gives CDR1 SGHAT, CDR2 FQNNGV. CDR3 sequence reads: CANSVAAAGYNEQFF. The CDR3, as DNA: TGTGCCAACAGCGTAGCTGCGGCTGGCTACAATGAGCAGTTCTTC.

For this clonotype: A much larger clone is a single base away; this may be a read error. This chain links TRBV6-2 or TRBV6-3 with TRBJ1-1; the D gene is possibly TRBD1 (5 bases). Per the germline V gene, CDR1 is MNHEY and CDR2 is SVGEGT. The CDR3 has 13 residues. The V gene lost 5 bases and the J gene lost 8 bases, with 15 bases spanning the gap. The CDR3 bases are TGTGCCAGCAGTAAAATCGTCGGGGGGGAAGCTTTCTTT. Translated: CASSKIVGGEAFF.

Details on this clonotype: Being one base from a much bigger clone, this may be a read error. This chain connects TRBV5-6 to TRBJ2-3; TRBD1 might be the D (5 bases). CDR1 SGHDT and CDR2 YYEEEE come from the germline V gene. The CDR3 totals 13 residues. In nucleotides, the CDR3 is TGTTCCAGCAGAAATGACAGAACAGATACGCAGTATTTT. Amino acids: CSSRNDRTDTQYF.

About this clonotype itself: One junction end does not reproduce the germline sequence, and a read error may be involved. V and J are TRBV6-6 and TRBJ1-1; 7 bases align to TRBD1. Germline assignment: CDR1 MNHNY and CDR2 SVGAGI (reference sequence). This CDR3 has 16 amino acids. CDR3 in amino acids: CASSPKTGAMNTEASF. The CDR3 nucleotides are TGTGCCAGCAGTCCTAAAACAGGGGCCATGAACACTGAAGCTTCCTTT.

Concerning this clonotype itself: A read error may explain this, as a much larger clone is one base away. The rearrangement joins TRBV20-1 to TRBJ2-1; D call uncertain. Germline-derived CDR1 and CDR2 are DFQATT and SNEGSKA (reference sequence). V shed 5 bases and J shed 0 bases, with 8 bases lying between them. The CDR3 is 13 residues long. As DNA, the CDR3 is TGCAGTGCTCCTCCGATCTCCTACAATGAGCAGTTCTTC. It is translated as CSAPPISYNEQFF.

On this clonotype: A read error may be the cause here, since a much bigger clone is one base away. V and J are TRBV20-1 and TRBJ2-1; D is ambiguous. Germline assignment: CDR1 DFQATT and CDR2 SNEGSKA (reference sequence). The CDR3 sequence is 12 residues long. The V and J ends lost 3 bases and 5 bases respectively, with 8 bases between them. CDR3 nucleotide sequence: TGCAGTGCTAGGCGCCCGGACAATGAGCAGTTCTTC. It is translated as CSARRPDNEQFF.

This sequence joins TRBV6-6 and TRBJ2-5; TRBD1 matches at 9 bases. The CDR3 totals 15 residues. The trim removed 0 bases at V and 2 bases at J, leaving 1 base unmatched. Germline-derived CDR1 and CDR2 are MNHNY and SVGAGI (reference sequence). The CDR3 reads CASSYSGTGQETQYF. The CDR3 nucleotides are TGTGCCAGCAGTTACTCCGGGACAGGGCAAGAGACCCAGTACTTC.

About this clonotype itself: This CDR3 is missing its conserved last phenylalanine or tryptophan, likely due to a read error. V usage is TRBV29-1 and J usage is TRBJ1-1, with D unresolved. The length of the CDR3 is 13 residues. Germline V gene data show CDR1 as SQVTM and CDR2 as ANQGSEA. The chain's CDR3 is CSGMFGQNTEAFL. In DNA, the CDR3 is TGCAGCGGTATGTTCGGCCAGAACACCGAAGCTTTCTTA.

This clonotype occurred a few times. At one end the junction does not follow the germline gene, possibly because of a read error. This sequence joins TRBV12-3 or TRBV12-4 and TRBJ2-5; 9 nucleotides align to TRBD2. This CDR3 is 15 amino acids long. Here the CDR3 reads CDSSPTSGAMETQCF. The CDR3 bases are TGTGACAGCAGTCCGACTAGCGGCGCGATGGAGACCCAGTGCTTC.

Turning to this clonotype: This sequence may be a read error, since a much larger clone differs from it by one base. The rearrangement links TRBV4-1 to TRBJ2-2; weak D call: TRBD2 (5 bases). CDR1 is MGHRA, CDR2 YSYEKL, per germline. CDR3 length: 15 amino acids. CDR3 bases: TGCGCCAGCAGCTCAGCGGACTCGAACACCGGGGAGCTGTCTTTT. It specifies CASSSADSNTGELSF.

The chain uses TRBV11-2 and TRBJ2-3; tentatively, D is TRBD2 (5 bases). Germline V lookup: CDR1 SGHAT, CDR2 FQNNGV. The CDR3 loop spans 16 amino acids. Trimming removed 2 bases from V and 3 bases from J, with 15 bases in between. This CDR3 reads CASSLTLGGGTDTQYF. CDR3 nucleotides: TGTGCCAGCAGCTTAACTCTAGGAGGTGGAACAGATACGCAGTATTTT. The whole variable domain, filled in from reference TRBV11-2 and TRBJ2-3, reads EAGVAQSPRYKIIEKRQSVAFWCNPISGHATLYWYQQILGQGPKLLIQFQNNGVVDDSQLPKDRFSAERLKGVDSTLKIQPAKLEDSAVYLCASSLTLGGGTDTQYFGPGTRLTVL.

This clonotype was counted between two and nine times. This chain joins TRBV5-1 and TRBJ2-3; the D gene is possibly TRBD2 (5 bases). The V gene's germline CDR1 is SGHRS and CDR2 YFSETQ. Trimming shortened V by 2 bases and J by 6 bases, and 13 bases separated the two germline ends. The CDR3 totals 14 residues. The CDR3 loop reads CASSFYRGGDTQYF. Here the CDR3 DNA reads TGCGCCAGCAGCTTCTACCGCGGCGGGGATACGCAGTATTTT.

This chain links TRBV11-2 with TRBJ1-4; no definite D call. CDR3 length equals 16 residues. Trimming left V 6 bases short and J 7 bases short, with 21 bases between. Germline CDR1 reads SGHAT; CDR2 reads FQNNGV. DNA for the CDR3: TGTGCCAGCAGGCATCTGTCGGGAGGGCCCGGTGAAAAACTGTTTTTT. It is translated as CASRHLSGGPGEKLFF.

This clonotype was found many times. The rearrangement joins TRBV20-1 to TRBJ2-7; 9 bases match TRBD2. The CDR3 loop spans 14 amino acids. Germline loops: CDR1 DFQATT, CDR2 SNEGSKA (reference sequence). V lost 6 bases, J lost 3 bases, and 9 bases stayed unmatched. CDR3 DNA sequence: TGCAGTGCAAAAGATAGCGGGAGCTTCTACGAGCAGTACTTC. Its translation is CSAKDSGSFYEQYF.

As to this clonotype: Given the absence of the conserved phenylalanine or tryptophan at the CDR3 end, a read error is likely. The chain recombines TRBV7-8 with TRBJ2-5; 15 positions match TRBD2. The CDR3 spans 17 residues. Germline V gene lookup returns CDR1 SGHVS and CDR2 FQNEAQ. V shed 3 bases and J 5 bases; nucleotides not matched to a gene: 7. This CDR3 reads CASSFHLGLAGGETQYY. The CDR3 DNA reads as TGTGCCAGCAGCTTCCACCTAGGACTAGCGGGGGGGGAGACCCAGTACTAC.

This clonotype is medium-sized (0.01 to 0.1%) by share. The chain carries TRBV20-1 and TRBJ2-1, with 12 bases aligning to TRBD2. CDR1 is DFQATT, CDR2 SNEGSKA, per germline (reference sequence). V lost 0 bases and J lost 9; bases outside the gene matches: 6. There are 15 residues in the CDR3. CDR3 residues: CSARDLAGGLIEQFF. The CDR3 coding sequence is TGCAGTGCTAGAGATCTAGCGGGAGGGCTGATTGAGCAGTTCTTC.